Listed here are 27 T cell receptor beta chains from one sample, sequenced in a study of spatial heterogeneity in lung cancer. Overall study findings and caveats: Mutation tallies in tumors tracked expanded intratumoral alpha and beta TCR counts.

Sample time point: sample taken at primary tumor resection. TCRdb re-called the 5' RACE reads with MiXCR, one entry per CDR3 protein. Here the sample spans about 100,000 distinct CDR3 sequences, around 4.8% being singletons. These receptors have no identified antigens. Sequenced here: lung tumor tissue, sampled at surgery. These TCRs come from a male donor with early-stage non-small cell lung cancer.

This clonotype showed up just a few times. The CDR3 loop is CASSYGLAGNTGELFF. The CDR3 DNA sequence: TGCGCCAGCAGCTACGGACTAGCGGGGAACACCGGGGAGCTGTTTTTT. The chain carries TRBV5-1 and TRBJ2-2; 11 nucleotides agree with TRBD2. Per the germline V gene, CDR1 is SGHRS and CDR2 is YFSETQ. CDR3 length: 16 residues. Losses at the gene ends were 3 bases for V and 1 base for J; bases not matched to a gene: 2.

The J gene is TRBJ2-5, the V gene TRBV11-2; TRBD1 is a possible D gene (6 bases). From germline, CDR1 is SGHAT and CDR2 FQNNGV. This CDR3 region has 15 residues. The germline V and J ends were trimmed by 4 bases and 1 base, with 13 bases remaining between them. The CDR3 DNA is TGTGCCAGCAGCTGGGGACACCTACGCCAAGAGACCCAGTACTTC. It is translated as CASSWGHLRQETQYF.

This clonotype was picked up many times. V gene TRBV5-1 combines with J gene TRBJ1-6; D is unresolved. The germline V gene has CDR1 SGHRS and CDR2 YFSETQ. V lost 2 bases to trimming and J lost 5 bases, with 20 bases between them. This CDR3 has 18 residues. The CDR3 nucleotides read TGCGCCAGCAGCTTACATACCCTGACCGCGGGCAATAATTCACCCCTCCACTTT. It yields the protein CASSLHTLTAGNNSPLHF. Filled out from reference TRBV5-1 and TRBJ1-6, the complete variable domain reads KAGVTQTPRYLIKTRGQQVTLSCSPISGHRSVSWYQQTPGQGLQFLFEYFSETQRNKGNFPGRFSGRQFSNSRSEMNVSTLELGDSALYLCASSLHTLTAGNNSPLHFGNGTRLTVT.

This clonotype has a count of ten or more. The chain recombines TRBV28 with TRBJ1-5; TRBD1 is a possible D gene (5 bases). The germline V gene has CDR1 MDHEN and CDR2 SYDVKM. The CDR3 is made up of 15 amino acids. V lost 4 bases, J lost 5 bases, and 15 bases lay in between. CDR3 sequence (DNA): TGTGCCAGCAGTTCCTGGGGACGGGGGGATCAGCCCCAGCATTTT. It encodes CASSSWGRGDQPQHF.

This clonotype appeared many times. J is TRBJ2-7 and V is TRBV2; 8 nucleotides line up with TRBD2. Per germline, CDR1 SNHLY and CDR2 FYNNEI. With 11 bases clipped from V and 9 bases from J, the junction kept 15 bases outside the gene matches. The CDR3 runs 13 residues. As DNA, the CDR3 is TGTGCCGGAAAGCGGGAGATAGAAGAAGGGCAGTACTTC. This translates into CAGKREIEEGQYF.

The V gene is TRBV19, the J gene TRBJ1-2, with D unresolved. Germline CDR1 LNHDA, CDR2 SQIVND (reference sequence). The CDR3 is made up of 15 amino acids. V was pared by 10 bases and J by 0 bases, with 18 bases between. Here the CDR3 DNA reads TGTGCCACCTTGAGCCTCAGGACCTCTAACTATGGCTACACCTTC. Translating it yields CATLSLRTSNYGYTF.

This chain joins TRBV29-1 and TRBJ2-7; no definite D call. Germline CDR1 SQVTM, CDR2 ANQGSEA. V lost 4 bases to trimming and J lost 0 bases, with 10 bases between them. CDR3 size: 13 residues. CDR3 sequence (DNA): TGCAGCGTTGTTAGCACATCCTCCTACGAGCAGTACTTC. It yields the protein CSVVSTSSYEQYF.

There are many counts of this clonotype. As DNA, the CDR3 is TGCGCCAGCAGCTTGTCATTCGGCGGGCGAGGGTCCTACGAGCAGTACTTC. It is translated as CASSLSFGGRGSYEQYF. The V call is TRBV5-1, the J call TRBJ2-7; D might be TRBD2 (5 bases). Germline lookup yields CDR1 SGHRS and CDR2 YFSETQ. The CDR3 runs 17 residues. V gave up 1 base and J gave up 1 base, with 18 bases separating them.

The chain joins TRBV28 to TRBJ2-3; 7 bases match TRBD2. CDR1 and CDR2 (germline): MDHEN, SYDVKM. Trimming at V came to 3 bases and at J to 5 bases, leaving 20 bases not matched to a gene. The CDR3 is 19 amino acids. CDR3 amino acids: CASSFSLRGTAGVRDTQYF. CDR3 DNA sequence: TGTGCCAGCAGTTTTTCCCTTCGTGGGACGGCGGGAGTACGAGATACGCAGTATTTT.

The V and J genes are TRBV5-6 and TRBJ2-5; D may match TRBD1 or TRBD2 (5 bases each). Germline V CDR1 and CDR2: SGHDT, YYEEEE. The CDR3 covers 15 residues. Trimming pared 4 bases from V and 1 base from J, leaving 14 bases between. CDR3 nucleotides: TGTGCCAGCAGCAAGGGACCTGGGACCCAAGAGACCCAGTACTTC. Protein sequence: CASSKGPGTQETQYF.

CDR3 amino acids: CSASGGGSTTSGIADEQYF. In DNA, the CDR3 is TGCAGTGCTAGTGGGGGGGGCTCGACGACTAGCGGGATAGCAGACGAGCAGTACTTC. The chain has TRBV20-1 and TRBJ2-7; TRBD2 matches at 11 bases. The CDR3 is 19 amino acids. With 3 bases clipped from V and 5 bases from J, the junction kept 21 bases outside the gene matches. Germline V gives CDR1 DFQATT, CDR2 SNEGSKA (reference sequence).

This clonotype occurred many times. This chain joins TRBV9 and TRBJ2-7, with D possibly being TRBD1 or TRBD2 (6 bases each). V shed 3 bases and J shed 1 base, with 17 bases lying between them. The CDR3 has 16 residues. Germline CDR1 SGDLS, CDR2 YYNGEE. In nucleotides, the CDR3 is TGTGCCAGCAGCGGGGGGCCTTCTAGCGAGTCCTACGAGCAGTACTTC. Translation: CASSGGPSSESYEQYF.

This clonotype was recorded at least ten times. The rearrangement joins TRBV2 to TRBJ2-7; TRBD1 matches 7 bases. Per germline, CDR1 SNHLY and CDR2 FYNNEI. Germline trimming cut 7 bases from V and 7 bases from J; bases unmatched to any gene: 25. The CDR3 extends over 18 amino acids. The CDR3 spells CASTLPGQLYPPLGEQYF. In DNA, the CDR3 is TGTGCCAGCACCCTACCGGGACAGCTCTACCCACCCCTGGGGGAGCAGTACTTC.

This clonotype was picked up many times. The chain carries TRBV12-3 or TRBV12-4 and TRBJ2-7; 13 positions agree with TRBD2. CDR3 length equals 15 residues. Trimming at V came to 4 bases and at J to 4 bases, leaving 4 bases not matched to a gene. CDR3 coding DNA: TGTGCCAGCAGTTCCGGGACTAGCGGGATTTACGAGCAGTACTTC. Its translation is CASSSGTSGIYEQYF.

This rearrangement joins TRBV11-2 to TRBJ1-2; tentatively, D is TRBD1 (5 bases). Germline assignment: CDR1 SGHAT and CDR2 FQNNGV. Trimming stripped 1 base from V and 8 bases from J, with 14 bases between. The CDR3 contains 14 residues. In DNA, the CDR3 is TGTGCCAGCAGCTTAGGTTCCTTGGGGGAAGGCTACACCTTC. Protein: CASSLGSLGEGYTF.

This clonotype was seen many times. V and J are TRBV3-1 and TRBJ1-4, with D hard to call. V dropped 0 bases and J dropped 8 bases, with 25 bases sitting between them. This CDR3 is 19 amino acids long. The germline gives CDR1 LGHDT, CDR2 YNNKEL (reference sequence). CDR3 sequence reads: CASSQDGSGKRIAGEKLFF. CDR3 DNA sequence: TGTGCCAGCAGCCAAGATGGGTCCGGAAAACGTATCGCCGGGGAAAAACTGTTTTTT.

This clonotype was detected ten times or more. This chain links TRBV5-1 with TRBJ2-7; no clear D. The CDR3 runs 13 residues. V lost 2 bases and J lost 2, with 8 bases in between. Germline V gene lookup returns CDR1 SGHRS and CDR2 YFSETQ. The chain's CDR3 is CASSLGRTYEQYF. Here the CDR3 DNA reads TGCGCCAGCAGCTTAGGCAGGACCTACGAGCAGTACTTC. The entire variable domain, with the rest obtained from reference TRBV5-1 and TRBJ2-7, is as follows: KAGVTQTPRYLIKTRGQQVTLSCSPISGHRSVSWYQQTPGQGLQFLFEYFSETQRNKGNFPGRFSGRQFSNSRSEMNVSTLELGDSALYLCASSLGRTYEQYFGPGTRLTVT.

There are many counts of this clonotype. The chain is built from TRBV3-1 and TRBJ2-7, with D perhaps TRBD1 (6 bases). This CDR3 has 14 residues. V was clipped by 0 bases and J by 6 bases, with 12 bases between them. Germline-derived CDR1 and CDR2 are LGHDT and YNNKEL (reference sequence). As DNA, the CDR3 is TGTGCCAGCAGCCAAGAACACACAGGGAGCGAGCAGTACTTC. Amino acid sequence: CASSQEHTGSEQYF.

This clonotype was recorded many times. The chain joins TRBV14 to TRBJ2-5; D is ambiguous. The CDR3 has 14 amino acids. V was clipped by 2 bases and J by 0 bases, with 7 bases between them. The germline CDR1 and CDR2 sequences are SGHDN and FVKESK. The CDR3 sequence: CASSQRQYQETQYF. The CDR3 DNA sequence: TGTGCCAGCAGCCAACGCCAGTACCAAGAGACCCAGTACTTC. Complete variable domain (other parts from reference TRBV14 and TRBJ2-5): EAGVTQFPSHSVIEKGQTVTLRCDPISGHDNLYWYRRVMGKEIKFLLHFVKESKQDESGMPNNRFLAERTGGTYSTLKVQPAELEDSGVYFCASSQRQYQETQYFGPGTRLLVL.

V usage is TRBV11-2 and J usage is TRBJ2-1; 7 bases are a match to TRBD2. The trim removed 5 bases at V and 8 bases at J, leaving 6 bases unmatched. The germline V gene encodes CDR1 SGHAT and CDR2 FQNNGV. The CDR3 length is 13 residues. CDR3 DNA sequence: TGTGCCAGCAGCCCTTGGGGGGGGGATGAGCAGTTCTTC. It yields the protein CASSPWGGDEQFF. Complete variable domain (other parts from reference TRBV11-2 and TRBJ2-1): EAGVAQSPRYKIIEKRQSVAFWCNPISGHATLYWYQQILGQGPKLLIQFQNNGVVDDSQLPKDRFSAERLKGVDSTLKIQPAKLEDSAVYLCASSPWGGDEQFFGPGTRLTVL.

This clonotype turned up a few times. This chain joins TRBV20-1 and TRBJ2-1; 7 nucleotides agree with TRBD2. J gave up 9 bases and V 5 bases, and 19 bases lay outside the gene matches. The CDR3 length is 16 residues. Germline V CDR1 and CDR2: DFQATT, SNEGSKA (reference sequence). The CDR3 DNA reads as TGCAGTGCTTCATCGCTAGTGGGAGGGCCTATTATTGAGCAGTTCTTC. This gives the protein CSASSLVGGPIIEQFF.

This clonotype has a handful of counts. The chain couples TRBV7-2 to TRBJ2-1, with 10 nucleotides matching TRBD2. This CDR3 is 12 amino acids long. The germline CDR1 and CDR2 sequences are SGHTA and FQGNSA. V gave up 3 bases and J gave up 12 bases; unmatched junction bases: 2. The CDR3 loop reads CASSFLAGVQFF. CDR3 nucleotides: TGTGCCAGCAGCTTCCTAGCGGGAGTGCAGTTCTTC.

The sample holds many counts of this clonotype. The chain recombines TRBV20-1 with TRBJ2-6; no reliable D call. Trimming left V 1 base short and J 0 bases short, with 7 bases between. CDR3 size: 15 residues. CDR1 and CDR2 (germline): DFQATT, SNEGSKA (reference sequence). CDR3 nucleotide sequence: TGCAGTGCTAGAGGAAATCCCTCTGGGGCCAACGTCCTGACTTTC. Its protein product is CSARGNPSGANVLTF.

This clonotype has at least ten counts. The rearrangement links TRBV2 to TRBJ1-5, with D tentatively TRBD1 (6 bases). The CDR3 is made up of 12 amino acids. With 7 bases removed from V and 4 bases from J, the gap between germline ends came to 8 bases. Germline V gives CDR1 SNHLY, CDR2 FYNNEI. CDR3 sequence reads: CASKTGNQPQHF. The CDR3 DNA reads TGTGCCAGCAAGACAGGTAATCAGCCCCAGCATTTT.

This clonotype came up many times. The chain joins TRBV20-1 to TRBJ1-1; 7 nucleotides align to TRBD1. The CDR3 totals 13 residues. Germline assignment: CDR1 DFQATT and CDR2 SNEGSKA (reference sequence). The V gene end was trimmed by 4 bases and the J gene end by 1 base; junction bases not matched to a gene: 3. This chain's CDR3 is CSAIGTANTEAFF. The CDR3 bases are TGCAGTGCTATAGGGACAGCGAACACTGAAGCTTTCTTT.

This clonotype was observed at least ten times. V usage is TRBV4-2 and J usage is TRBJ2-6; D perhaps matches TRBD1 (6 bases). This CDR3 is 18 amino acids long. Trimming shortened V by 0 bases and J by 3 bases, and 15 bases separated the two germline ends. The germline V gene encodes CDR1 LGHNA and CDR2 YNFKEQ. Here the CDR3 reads CASSQDIFQGLGANVLTF. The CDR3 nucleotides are TGTGCCAGCAGCCAAGATATATTCCAGGGGCTTGGGGCCAACGTCCTGACTTTC.

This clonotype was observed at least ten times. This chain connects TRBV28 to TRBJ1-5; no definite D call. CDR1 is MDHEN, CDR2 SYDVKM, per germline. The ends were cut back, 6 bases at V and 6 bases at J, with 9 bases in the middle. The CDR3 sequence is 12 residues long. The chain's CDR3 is CASSKLGQPQHF. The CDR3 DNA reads TGTGCCAGCAGCAAATTGGGTCAGCCCCAGCATTTT.